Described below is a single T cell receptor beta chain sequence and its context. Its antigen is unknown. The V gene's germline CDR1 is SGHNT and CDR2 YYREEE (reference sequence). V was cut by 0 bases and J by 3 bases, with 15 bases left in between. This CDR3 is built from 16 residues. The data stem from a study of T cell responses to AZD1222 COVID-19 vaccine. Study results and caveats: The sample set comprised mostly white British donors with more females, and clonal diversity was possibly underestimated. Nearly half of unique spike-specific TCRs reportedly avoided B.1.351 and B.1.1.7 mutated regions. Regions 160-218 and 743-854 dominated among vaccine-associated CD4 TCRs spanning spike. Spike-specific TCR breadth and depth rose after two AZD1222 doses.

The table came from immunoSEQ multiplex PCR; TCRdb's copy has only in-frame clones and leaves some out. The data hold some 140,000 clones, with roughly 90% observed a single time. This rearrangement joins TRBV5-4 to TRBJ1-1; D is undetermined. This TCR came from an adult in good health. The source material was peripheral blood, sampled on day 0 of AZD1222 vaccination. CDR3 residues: CASSLVFSGRDTEAFF. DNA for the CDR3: TGTGCCAGCAGCTTGGTCTTTAGCGGGCGCGACACTGAAGCTTTCTTT.